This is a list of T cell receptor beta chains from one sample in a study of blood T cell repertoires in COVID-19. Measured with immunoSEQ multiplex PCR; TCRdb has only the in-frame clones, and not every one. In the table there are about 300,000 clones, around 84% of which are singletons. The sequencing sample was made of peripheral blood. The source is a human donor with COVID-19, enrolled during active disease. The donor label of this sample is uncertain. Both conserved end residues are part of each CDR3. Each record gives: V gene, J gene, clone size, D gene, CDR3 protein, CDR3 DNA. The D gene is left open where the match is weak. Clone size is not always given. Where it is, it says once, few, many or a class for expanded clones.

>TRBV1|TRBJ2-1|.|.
CTSSQDPRGRLRRDEQFF
TGCACCAGCAGCCAAGACCCCCGCGGGAGACTAAGACGCGATGAGCAGTTCTTC
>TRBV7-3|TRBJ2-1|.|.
CASSFGTQYNEQFF
TGTGCCAGCAGCTTCGGGACTCAATACAATGAGCAGTTCTTC
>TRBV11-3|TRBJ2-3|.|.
CASSLGRGQSTDTQYF
TGTGCCAGCAGCCTGGGGCGGGGACAGAGCACAGATACGCAGTATTTT
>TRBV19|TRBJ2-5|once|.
CASSTTGSETQYF
TGTGCCAGTAGTACTACAGGGTCGGAGACCCAGTACTTC
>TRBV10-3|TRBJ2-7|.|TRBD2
CAIAGLAPSYEQYF
TGTGCCATAGCAGGACTAGCCCCCTCCTACGAGCAGTACTTC
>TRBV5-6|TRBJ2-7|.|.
CASSLARLSGQGIPYEQYF
TGTGCCAGCAGCTTGGCCCGACTGTCGGGGCAGGGGATCCCCTACGAGCAGTACTTC
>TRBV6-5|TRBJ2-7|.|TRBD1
CASRKGQGAYEQYF
TGTGCCAGCAGAAAGGGACAGGGGGCCTACGAGCAGTACTTC
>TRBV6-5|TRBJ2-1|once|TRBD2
CASRATSGSYNEQFF
TGTGCCAGCAGGGCAACTAGCGGATCCTACAATGAGCAGTTCTTC
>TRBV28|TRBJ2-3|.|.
CASSPPLAGPDTQYF
TGTGCCAGCAGTCCACCACTGGCAGGTCCGGATACGCAGTATTTT
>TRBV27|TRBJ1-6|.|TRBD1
CASTKRTGLSYNSPLHF
TGTGCCAGCACCAAAAGGACAGGTTTAAGCTATAATTCACCCCTCCACTTT
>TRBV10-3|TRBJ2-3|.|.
CAITEGVSTDTQYF
TGTGCCATCACCGAGGGAGTTAGCACAGATACGCAGTATTTT
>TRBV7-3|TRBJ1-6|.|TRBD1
CASSLGQGKLDSPLHF
TGTGCCAGCAGCTTGGGACAGGGGAAGCTTGATTCACCCCTCCACTTT
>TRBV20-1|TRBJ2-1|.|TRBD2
CSASSASGRHEQFF
TGCAGTGCTAGTTCTGCTAGCGGGAGACATGAGCAGTTCTTC
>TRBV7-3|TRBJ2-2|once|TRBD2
CASSPRTSADTGELFF
TGTGCCAGCAGCCCAAGGACTAGCGCAGACACCGGGGAGCTGTTTTTT
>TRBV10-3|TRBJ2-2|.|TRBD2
CAISEPGGDTGELFF
TGTGCCATCAGTGAACCGGGAGGGGACACCGGGGAGCTGTTTTTT
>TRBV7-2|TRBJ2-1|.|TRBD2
CASRDTGTKQFF
TGTGCCAGCAGAGACACCGGGACTAAGCAGTTCTTC
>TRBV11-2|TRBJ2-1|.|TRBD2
CASIQPGLARNEQFF
TGTGCCAGCATCCAACCGGGACTAGCCCGTAATGAGCAGTTCTTC
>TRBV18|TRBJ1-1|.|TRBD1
CASSQRQGLNTEAFF
TGTGCCAGCTCACAGAGACAGGGTCTGAACACTGAAGCTTTCTTT
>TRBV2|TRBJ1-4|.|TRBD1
CASSEAGGATNEKLFF
TGTGCCAGCAGTGAAGCAGGGGGCGCAACTAATGAAAAACTGTTTTTT
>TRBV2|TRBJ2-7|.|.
CASSEALGTANREQYF
TGTGCCAGCAGTGAAGCGTTAGGGACTGCCAACCGGGAGCAGTACTTC
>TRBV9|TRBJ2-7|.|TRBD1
CASSPPDRVGTYEQYF
TGTGCCAGCAGCCCTCCTGACAGGGTGGGGACCTACGAGCAGTACTTC
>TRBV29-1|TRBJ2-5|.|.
CSVGAGETQYF
TGCAGCGTTGGAGCGGGAGAGACCCAGTACTTC
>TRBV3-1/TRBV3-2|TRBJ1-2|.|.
CATRDYKDHGYTF
TGTGCCACCCGGGATTATAAAGATCATGGCTACACCTTC
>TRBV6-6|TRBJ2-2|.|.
CASSYREPNTGELFF
TGTGCCAGCAGTTACCGGGAACCGAACACCGGGGAGCTGTTTTTT
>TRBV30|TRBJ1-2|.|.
CAWSPGDSYGYTF
TGTGCCTGGAGTCCCGGGGATTCCTATGGCTACACCTTC
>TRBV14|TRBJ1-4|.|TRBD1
CASSQAFQTTGGGEKLFF
TGTGCCAGCAGCCAAGCATTCCAAACGACAGGGGGAGGTGAAAAACTGTTTTTT